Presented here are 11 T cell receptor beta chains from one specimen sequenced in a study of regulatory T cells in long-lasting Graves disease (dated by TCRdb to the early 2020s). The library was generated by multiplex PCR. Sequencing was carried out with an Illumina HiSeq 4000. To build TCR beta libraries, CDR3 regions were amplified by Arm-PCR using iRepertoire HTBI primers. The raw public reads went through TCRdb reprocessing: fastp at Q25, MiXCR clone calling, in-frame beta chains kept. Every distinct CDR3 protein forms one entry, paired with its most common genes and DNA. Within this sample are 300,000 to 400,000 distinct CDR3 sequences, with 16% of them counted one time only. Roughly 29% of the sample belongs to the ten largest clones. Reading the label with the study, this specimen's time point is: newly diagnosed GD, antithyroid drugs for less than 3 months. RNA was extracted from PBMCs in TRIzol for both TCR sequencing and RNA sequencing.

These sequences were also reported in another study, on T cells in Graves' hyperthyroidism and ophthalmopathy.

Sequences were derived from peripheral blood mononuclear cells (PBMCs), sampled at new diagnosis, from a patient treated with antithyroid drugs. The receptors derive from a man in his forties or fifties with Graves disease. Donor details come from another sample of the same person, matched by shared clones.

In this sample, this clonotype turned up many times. As DNA, the CDR3 is TGTGCCAGCCGAGATGGGCCGCTGGGCAATCAGCCCCAGCATTTT. It specifies CASRDGPLGNQPQHF. The chain recombines TRBV12-3 or TRBV12-4 with TRBJ1-5; D call uncertain. This CDR3 has 15 amino acids. The germline V and J ends were trimmed by 8 bases and 2 bases, with 16 bases remaining between them.

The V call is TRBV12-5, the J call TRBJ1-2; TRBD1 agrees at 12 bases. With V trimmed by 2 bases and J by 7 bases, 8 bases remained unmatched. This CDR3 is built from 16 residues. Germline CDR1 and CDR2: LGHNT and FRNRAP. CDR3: CASGLTPGQGAPGYTF. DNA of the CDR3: TGTGCTAGTGGTTTGACACCGGGACAGGGGGCGCCTGGCTACACCTTC. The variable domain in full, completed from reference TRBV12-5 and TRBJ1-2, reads DARVTQTPRHKVTEMGQEVTMRCQPILGHNTVFWYRQTMMQGLELLAYFRNRAPLDDSGMPKDRFSAEMPDATLATLKIQPSEPRDSAVYFCASGLTPGQGAPGYTFGSGTRLTVV.

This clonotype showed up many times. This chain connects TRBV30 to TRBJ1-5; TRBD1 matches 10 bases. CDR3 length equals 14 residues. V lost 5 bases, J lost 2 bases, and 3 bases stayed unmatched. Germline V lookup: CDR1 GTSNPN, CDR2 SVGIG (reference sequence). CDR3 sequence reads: CAWDRGLGNQPQHF. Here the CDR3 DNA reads TGTGCCTGGGACAGGGGGCTCGGCAATCAGCCCCAGCATTTT.

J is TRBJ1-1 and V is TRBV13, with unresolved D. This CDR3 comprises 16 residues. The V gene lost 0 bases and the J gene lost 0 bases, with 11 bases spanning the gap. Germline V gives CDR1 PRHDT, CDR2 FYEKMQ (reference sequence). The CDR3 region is CASSLGLGSLNTEAFF. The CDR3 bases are TGTGCCAGCAGCTTAGGCCTAGGCAGTCTGAACACTGAAGCTTTCTTT.

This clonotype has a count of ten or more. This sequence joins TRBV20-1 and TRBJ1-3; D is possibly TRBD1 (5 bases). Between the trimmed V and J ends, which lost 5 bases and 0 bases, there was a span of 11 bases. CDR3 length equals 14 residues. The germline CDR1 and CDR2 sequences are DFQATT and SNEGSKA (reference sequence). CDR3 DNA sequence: TGCAGTGCTCCGGACAAGAGCTCTGGAAACACCATATATTTT. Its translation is CSAPDKSSGNTIYF.

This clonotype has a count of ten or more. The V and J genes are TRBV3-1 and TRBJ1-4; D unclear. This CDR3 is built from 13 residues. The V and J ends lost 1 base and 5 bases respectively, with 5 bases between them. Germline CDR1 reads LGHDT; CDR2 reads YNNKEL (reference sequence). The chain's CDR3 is CASSQAANEKLFF. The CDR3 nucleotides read TGTGCCAGCAGCCAAGCTGCGAATGAAAAACTGTTTTTT.

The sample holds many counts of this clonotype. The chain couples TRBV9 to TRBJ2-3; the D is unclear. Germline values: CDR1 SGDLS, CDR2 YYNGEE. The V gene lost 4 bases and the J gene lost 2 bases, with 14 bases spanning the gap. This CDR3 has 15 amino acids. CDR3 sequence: CASSPSPHPTDTQYF. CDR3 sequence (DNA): TGTGCCAGCAGCCCCAGTCCTCACCCCACAGATACGCAGTATTTT.

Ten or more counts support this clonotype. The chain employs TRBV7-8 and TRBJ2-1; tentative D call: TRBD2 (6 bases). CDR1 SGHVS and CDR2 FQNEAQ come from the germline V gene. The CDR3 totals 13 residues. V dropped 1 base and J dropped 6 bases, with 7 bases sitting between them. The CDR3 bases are TGTGCCAGCAGCTTAGGGACTACCAATGAGCAGTTCTTC. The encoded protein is CASSLGTTNEQFF.

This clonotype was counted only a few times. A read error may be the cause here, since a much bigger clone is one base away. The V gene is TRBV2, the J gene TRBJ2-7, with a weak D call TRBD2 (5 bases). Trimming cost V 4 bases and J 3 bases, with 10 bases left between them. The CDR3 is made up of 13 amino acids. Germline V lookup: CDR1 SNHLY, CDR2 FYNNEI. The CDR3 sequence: CASSGGRLYEQYF. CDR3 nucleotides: TGTGCCAGCAGTGGAGGGCGGCTCTACGAGCAGTACTTC.

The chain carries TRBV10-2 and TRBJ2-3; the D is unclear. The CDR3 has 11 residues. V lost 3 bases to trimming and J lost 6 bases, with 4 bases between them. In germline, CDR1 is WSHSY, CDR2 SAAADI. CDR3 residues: CASSDKDTQYF. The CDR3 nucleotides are TGCGCCAGCAGTGATAAGGATACGCAGTATTTT.

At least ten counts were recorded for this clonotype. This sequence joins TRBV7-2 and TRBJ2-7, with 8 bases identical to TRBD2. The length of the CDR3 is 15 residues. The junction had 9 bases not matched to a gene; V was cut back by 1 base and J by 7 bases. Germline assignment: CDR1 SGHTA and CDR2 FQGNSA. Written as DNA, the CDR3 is TGTGCCAGCAGCTTAGTCCGGGGGGGGATGTGGGAGCAGTACTTC. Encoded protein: CASSLVRGGMWEQYF.